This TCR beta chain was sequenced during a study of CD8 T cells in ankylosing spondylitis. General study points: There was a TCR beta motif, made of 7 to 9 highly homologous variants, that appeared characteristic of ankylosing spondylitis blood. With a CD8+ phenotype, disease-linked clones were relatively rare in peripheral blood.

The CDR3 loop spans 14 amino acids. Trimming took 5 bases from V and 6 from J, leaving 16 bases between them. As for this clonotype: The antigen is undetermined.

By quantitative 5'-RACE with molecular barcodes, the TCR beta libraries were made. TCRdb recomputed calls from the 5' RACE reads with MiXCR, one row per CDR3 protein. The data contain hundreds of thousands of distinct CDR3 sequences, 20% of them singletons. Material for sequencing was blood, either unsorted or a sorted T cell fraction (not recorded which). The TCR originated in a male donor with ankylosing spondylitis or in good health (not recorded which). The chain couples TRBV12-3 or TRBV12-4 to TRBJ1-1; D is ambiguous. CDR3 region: CASSPTGEVSEAFF. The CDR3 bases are TGTGCCAGCAGTCCTACCGGGGAGGTCTCTGAAGCTTTCTTT.